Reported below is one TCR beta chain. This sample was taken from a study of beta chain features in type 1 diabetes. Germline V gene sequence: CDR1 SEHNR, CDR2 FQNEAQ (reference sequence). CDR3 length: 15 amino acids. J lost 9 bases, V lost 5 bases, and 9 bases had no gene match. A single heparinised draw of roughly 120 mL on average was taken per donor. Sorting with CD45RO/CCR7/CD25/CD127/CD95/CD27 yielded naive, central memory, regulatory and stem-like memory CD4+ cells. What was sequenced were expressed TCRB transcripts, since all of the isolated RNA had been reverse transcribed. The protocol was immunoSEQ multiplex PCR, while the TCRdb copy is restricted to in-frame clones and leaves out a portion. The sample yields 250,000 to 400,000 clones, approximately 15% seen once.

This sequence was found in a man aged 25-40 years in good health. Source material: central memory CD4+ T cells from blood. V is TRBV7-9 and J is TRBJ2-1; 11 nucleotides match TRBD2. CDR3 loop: CASSKTSGIAGEQFF. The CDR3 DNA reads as TGTGCCAGCAGCAAGACTAGCGGGATTGCGGGTGAGCAGTTCTTC.